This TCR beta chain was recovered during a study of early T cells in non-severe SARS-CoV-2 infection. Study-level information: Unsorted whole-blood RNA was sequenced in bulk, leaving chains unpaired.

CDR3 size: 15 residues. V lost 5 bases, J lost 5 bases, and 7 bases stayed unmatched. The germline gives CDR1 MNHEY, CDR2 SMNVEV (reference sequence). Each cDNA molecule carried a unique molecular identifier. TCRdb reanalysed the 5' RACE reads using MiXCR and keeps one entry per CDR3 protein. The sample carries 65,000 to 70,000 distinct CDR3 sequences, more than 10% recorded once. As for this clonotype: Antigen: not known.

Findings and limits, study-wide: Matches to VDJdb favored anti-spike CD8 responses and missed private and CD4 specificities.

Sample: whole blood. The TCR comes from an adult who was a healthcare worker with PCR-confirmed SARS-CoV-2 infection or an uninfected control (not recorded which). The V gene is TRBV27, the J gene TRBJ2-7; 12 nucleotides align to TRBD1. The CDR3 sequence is CASSRAGQGAHEQYF. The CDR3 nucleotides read TGTGCCAGCAGTCGGGCGGGACAGGGGGCCCACGAGCAGTACTTC.